This passage covers 29 T cell receptor beta chains from one sample sequenced in a study of blood T cell repertoires in COVID-19. The method was immunoSEQ multiplex PCR; TCRdb's version includes in-frame clones alone and lacks a portion of them. The sample yields fewer than 30,000 clones, roughly 87% seen once. The sequenced sample was peripheral blood. The receptors shown here come from a human donor in a cohort sampled during active COVID-19.

The chain is built from TRBV5-1 and TRBJ2-7, with TRBD1 matching 9 bases. V lost 1 base, J lost 2 bases, and 4 bases stayed unmatched. This CDR3 spans 15 amino acids. Germline V lookup: CDR1 SGHRS, CDR2 YFSETQ. The CDR3 DNA reads as TGCGCCAGCAGCTTGCAGGGACAGGGCACCTACGAGCAGTACTTC. As protein: CASSLQGQGTYEQYF.

This chain joins TRBV7-6 and TRBJ2-1; TRBD2 agrees at 8 bases. CDR3 size: 15 residues. Germline lookup yields CDR1 SGHVS and CDR2 FNYEAQ. The ends lost 3 bases at V and 0 bases at J; junction bases unmatched: 1. CDR3 amino acids: CASSFGGGSYNEQFF. The CDR3 nucleotides are TGTGCCAGCAGCTTCGGGGGGGGCTCCTACAATGAGCAGTTCTTC.

This clone was seen just once. The rearrangement joins TRBV6-2 or TRBV6-3 to TRBJ1-1, with a tentative D call TRBD1 (5 bases). This CDR3 has 14 amino acids. Trimming cost V 6 bases and J 9 bases, with 20 bases left between them. Germline V lookup: CDR1 MNHEY, CDR2 SVGEGT. This CDR3 reads CASSPTATVLKAFF. CDR3 nucleotide sequence: TGTGCCAGCAGCCCGACAGCTACCGTTCTAAAAGCTTTCTTT.

This chain links TRBV4-1 with TRBJ2-5, with a weak D call TRBD2 (5 bases). V was trimmed by 3 bases and J by 3 bases, leaving 8 bases between them. The CDR3 is made up of 13 amino acids. In germline, CDR1 is MGHRA, CDR2 YSYEKL. DNA for the CDR3: TGCGCCAGCAGCCAGTGGGAGAAAGAGACCCAGTACTTC. Translation: CASSQWEKETQYF.

This chain uses TRBV7-3 with TRBJ2-1; D possibly corresponds to TRBD1 (5 bases). V lost 0 bases and J 4 bases, leaving 10 bases between the germline ends. Germline V gene data show CDR1 as SGHTA and CDR2 as FQGTGA. The CDR3 sequence is 15 residues long. CDR3 nucleotides: TGTGCCAGCAGCTTAACGTCGGCAGGGTACAATGAGCAGTTCTTC. Protein: CASSLTSAGYNEQFF.

The genes are TRBV6-2 or TRBV6-3 and TRBJ1-6; D call uncertain. This CDR3 spans 13 amino acids. Germline V gene sequence: CDR1 MNHEY, CDR2 SVGEGT. V lost 2 bases, J lost 12 bases, and 11 bases lay in between. CDR3: CASSYEVRRPLHF. The CDR3 region has the DNA TGTGCCAGCAGTTACGAGGTGCGGAGACCCCTCCACTTT.

This chain joins TRBV6-2 or TRBV6-3 and TRBJ2-1; D possibly corresponds to TRBD1 (6 bases). Trimming removed 5 bases from V and 5 bases from J, with 16 bases in between. The CDR3 contains 15 residues. In germline, CDR1 is MNHEY, CDR2 SVGEGT. As DNA, the CDR3 is TGTGCCAGCAGTATAATGGGACACGCCAACAATGAGCAGTTCTTC. Its translation is CASSIMGHANNEQFF.

The rearrangement uses TRBV2 and TRBJ1-4; perhaps TRBD1 as D (6 bases). Trimming took off 6 bases at V and 4 bases at J, with 18 bases between the two ends. The CDR3 spans 16 residues. Per the germline V gene, CDR1 is SNHLY and CDR2 is FYNNEI. The CDR3 nucleotides are TGTGCCAGCAGCGTACAGGGTGGGGGAAGTAATGAAAAACTGTTTTTT. It translates to CASSVQGGGSNEKLFF.

The chain has TRBV13 and TRBJ2-7; no clear D. Deletions cut 0 bases from V and 4 bases from J, with 16 bases between. The CDR3 totals 16 residues. CDR1 and CDR2 from the germline V gene are PRHDT and FYEKMQ (reference sequence). The CDR3 nucleotides read TGTGCCAGCAGCTTAGGCCTTGTACCAGGAAGGTACGAGCAGTACTTC. The encoded protein is CASSLGLVPGRYEQYF.

CDR3 DNA sequence: TGTGCCAGCAGTTCTACAGGTTCCGCTTTCTTT. Translating it yields CASSSTGSAFF. This rearrangement joins TRBV12-3 or TRBV12-4 to TRBJ1-1; perhaps TRBD1 as D (5 bases). The CDR3 is 11 amino acids. The V and J ends lost 4 bases and 11 bases respectively, with 11 bases between them.

V usage is TRBV11-3 and J usage is TRBJ2-1; a weak D match, TRBD2 (5 bases). CDR3 length: 17 amino acids. CDR1 is SGHNT and CDR2 is YENEEA in the germline V gene. V lost 1 base, J lost 2 bases, and 15 bases lay in between. This CDR3 reads CASSLGLGSGTYNEQFF. CDR3 in DNA: TGTGCCAGCAGCTTAGGGCTGGGAAGCGGAACCTACAATGAGCAGTTCTTC.

The genes are TRBV7-2 and TRBJ1-5, with D unresolved. The CDR3 sequence is 14 residues long. Germline V gene lookup returns CDR1 SGHTA and CDR2 FQGNSA. Trimming shortened V by 7 bases and J by 0 bases, and 10 bases separated the two germline ends. CDR3 amino acids: CASTAAPSNQPQHF. The CDR3 DNA follows: TGTGCCAGCACTGCGGCTCCTAGCAATCAGCCCCAGCATTTT.

The CDR3 DNA sequence: TGCGCCAGCAGCTTAAGACTAGCGGGAAACTACGAGCAGTACTTC. Translating it yields CASSLRLAGNYEQYF. The V call is TRBV5-1, the J call TRBJ2-7, with 11 bases fitting TRBD2. CDR3 length: 15 amino acids. The trim removed 2 bases at V and 3 bases at J, leaving 4 bases unmatched. The germline gives CDR1 SGHRS, CDR2 YFSETQ.

The rearrangement links TRBV5-4 to TRBJ1-2; D is perhaps TRBD1 (5 bases). The CDR3 has 12 residues. Per germline, CDR1 SGHNT and CDR2 YYREEE (reference sequence). Trimming cost V 4 bases and J 4 bases, with 8 bases left between them. The CDR3 sequence is CASSTDSYGYTF. The CDR3, as DNA: TGTGCCAGCAGCACCGACAGCTATGGCTACACCTTC.

The J gene is TRBJ2-5, the V gene TRBV5-1, with D maybe TRBD2 (6 bases). Germline-derived CDR1 and CDR2 are SGHRS and YFSETQ. Between the trimmed V and J ends, which lost 4 bases and 1 base, there was a span of 11 bases. This CDR3 comprises 14 residues. DNA of the CDR3: TGCGCCAGCAGCGGAGGGGCCTTCCAAGAGACCCAGTACTTC. It translates to CASSGGAFQETQYF. The full variable domain, completed using reference TRBV5-1 and TRBJ2-5, is KAGVTQTPRYLIKTRGQQVTLSCSPISGHRSVSWYQQTPGQGLQFLFEYFSETQRNKGNFPGRFSGRQFSNSRSEMNVSTLELGDSALYLCASSGGAFQETQYFGPGTRLLVL.

The chain uses TRBV4-1 and TRBJ2-3, with D tentatively TRBD2 (6 bases). V shed 8 bases and J shed 6 bases, with 18 bases lying between them. This CDR3 contains 14 residues. Per the germline V gene, CDR1 is MGHRA and CDR2 is YSYEKL. The CDR3 nucleotides read TGCGCCAGCGCCACCCTAGGGGCGGGGGATACGCAGTATTTT. Its translation is CASATLGAGDTQYF.

The V gene is TRBV18, the J gene TRBJ1-6, with D tentatively TRBD1 (6 bases). The CDR3 has 14 amino acids. V gave up 5 bases and J gave up 7 bases, with 12 bases separating them. Germline values: CDR1 KGHSH, CDR2 LQKENI. The CDR3 sequence: CASSSTGPNSPLHF. CDR3 nucleotide sequence: TGTGCCAGCTCATCTACAGGGCCCAATTCACCCCTCCACTTT.

This clone was seen a single time. The chain is built from TRBV7-2 and TRBJ2-3, with 11 bases fitting TRBD2. Trimming removed 3 bases from V and 9 bases from J; junction bases left unmatched: 11. The CDR3 loop spans 16 amino acids. In germline, CDR1 is SGHTA, CDR2 FQGNSA. The CDR3: CASSFGLGLAGGTQYF. Written as DNA, the CDR3 is TGTGCCAGCAGCTTTGGCCTCGGACTAGCGGGTGGGACGCAGTATTTT.

V and J are TRBV18 and TRBJ1-1; TRBD1 aligns across 8 bases. Germline CDR1 and CDR2: KGHSH and LQKENI. This CDR3 region has 17 residues. Trimming took 3 bases from V and 0 from J; bases not matched to a gene: 9. CDR3 nucleotide sequence: TGTGCCAGCTCACCCCAGGGGGCGCGTAGTATGAACACTGAAGCTTTCTTT. Its translation: CASSPQGARSMNTEAFF.

The chain is built from TRBV5-1 and TRBJ2-3; TRBD2 aligns across 10 bases. Germline lookup yields CDR1 SGHRS and CDR2 YFSETQ. Trimming at V came to 3 bases and at J to 2 bases, leaving 6 bases not matched to a gene. The CDR3 is made up of 16 amino acids. CDR3 amino acids: CASSYGLAETTDTQYF. The CDR3 DNA is TGCGCCAGCAGCTACGGACTAGCGGAGACCACAGATACGCAGTATTTT.

The chain joins TRBV7-9 to TRBJ2-5; 7 bases fit TRBD2. CDR3 length: 14 residues. Germline V CDR1 and CDR2: SEHNR, FQNEAQ (reference sequence). The V gene end was trimmed by 0 bases and the J gene end by 3 bases; junction bases not matched to a gene: 1. The CDR3 sequence is CASSLAGGKETQYF. The CDR3 DNA follows: TGTGCCAGCAGCTTAGCGGGGGGGAAAGAGACCCAGTACTTC.

This chain's CDR3 is CASSLDRGTSYEQYF. The CDR3 DNA reads as TGCGCCAGCAGCTTGGACAGGGGGACCTCCTACGAGCAGTACTTC. The gene calls are TRBV5-1 and TRBJ2-7, with TRBD1 identical over 8 bases. Looked up from germline, CDR1 is SGHRS and CDR2 is YFSETQ. The V segment lost 0 bases and the J segment 0 bases; nucleotides outside the gene matches: 2. There are 15 residues in the CDR3.

V gene TRBV7-9 combines with J gene TRBJ1-3; 8 positions match TRBD1. Per germline, CDR1 SEHNR and CDR2 FQNEAQ (reference sequence). The CDR3 length is 16 residues. The junction had 5 bases not matched to a gene; V was cut back by 0 bases and J by 4 bases. CDR3 nucleotides: TGTGCCAGCAGCTTAGCTCAGGGGGCTAAAGGAAACACCATATATTTT. As protein: CASSLAQGAKGNTIYF.

The V gene is TRBV7-9, the J gene TRBJ1-2; no clear D. Between the trimmed V and J ends, which lost 5 bases and 4 bases, there was a span of 8 bases. This CDR3 region has 12 residues. CDR1 SEHNR and CDR2 FQNEAQ come from the germline V gene (reference sequence). The CDR3 sequence is CASSQESYGYTF. CDR3 DNA: TGTGCCAGCAGCCAAGAGAGCTATGGCTACACCTTC. Supplemented by reference TRBV7-9 and TRBJ1-2, the full variable domain reads DTGVSQNPRHKITKRGQNVTFRCDPISEHNRLYWYRQTLGQGPEFLTYFQNEAQLEKSRLLSDRFSAERPKGSFSTLEIQRTEQGDSAMYLCASSQESYGYTFGSGTRLTVV.

The chain employs TRBV5-6 and TRBJ2-5; D is possibly TRBD2 (7 bases). CDR1 and CDR2 (germline): SGHDT, YYEEEE. CDR3 length equals 17 residues. Trimming took off 1 base at V and 2 bases at J, with 18 bases between the two ends. CDR3 coding DNA: TGTGCCAGCAGCTTGAGGTTGAGGGGGGGCCCGCAAGAGACCCAGTACTTC. Amino acids: CASSLRLRGGPQETQYF.

V gene TRBV6-5 combines with J gene TRBJ2-3, with 9 bases aligning to TRBD1. CDR3 length: 15 residues. Unmatched junction bases numbered 7, after V lost 5 bases and J lost 4 bases. The germline V gene has CDR1 MNHEY and CDR2 SVGAGI. The CDR3 protein is CASSPRDRVSDTQYF. CDR3 nucleotide sequence: TGTGCCAGCAGTCCGCGGGACAGGGTCTCAGATACGCAGTATTTT.

The chain recombines TRBV10-2 with TRBJ2-3; maybe TRBD2 (6 bases). Germline V gene sequence: CDR1 WSHSY, CDR2 SAAADI. The CDR3 extends over 15 amino acids. Trimming shortened V by 6 bases and J by 3 bases, and 16 bases separated the two germline ends. CDR3 nucleotide sequence: TGCGCCAGCAGGGCGCTGGGGGGACTTACAGATACGCAGTATTTT. Translated: CASRALGGLTDTQYF.

CDR3 coding DNA: TGTGCCACCAGCAGAGATCCTTGGGCCACAGATACGCAGTATTTT. It encodes CATSRDPWATDTQYF. The chain links TRBV15 to TRBJ2-3, with D uncertain. V lost 0 bases and J 2 bases, leaving 9 bases between the germline ends. This CDR3 comprises 15 residues. Germline V gene lookup returns CDR1 LNHNV and CDR2 YYDKDF (reference sequence).

The chain carries TRBV10-3 and TRBJ1-2; weak D call: TRBD1 (5 bases). Germline V CDR1 and CDR2: ENHRY, SYGVKD. The CDR3 loop spans 17 amino acids. The germline V and J ends were trimmed by 0 bases and 4 bases, with 18 bases remaining between them. The CDR3 is CAISESREGPPLYGYTF. The CDR3 coding sequence is TGTGCCATCAGTGAGTCGAGGGAGGGGCCCCCCCTCTATGGCTACACCTTC.